The clone carrying this TCR beta chain was seen repeatedly, ten times or more. The antigen is not known. TCRdb itself ran the reads through MiXCR, one entry per CDR3 protein. The sample lists around 280,000 distinct CDR3 sequences; about a tenth were seen once. The entry originates in a study of T cell repertoires in cytomegalovirus infection. The study, taken as a whole, reports: Ex vivo, HLA-C-restricted CMV-specific TCR beta clonotypes prevailed over the rest of the response.

This CDR3 has 14 amino acids. Between the trimmed V and J ends, which lost 7 bases and 0 bases, there was a span of 12 bases. Germline V CDR1 and CDR2: MNHEY, SVGEGT. The sequencing input was PBMCs. The sequence was collected from a human donor in good health (CMV status not recorded). Some clones in this sample may be carry-over from other donors' samples. V and J are TRBV6-2 or TRBV6-3 and TRBJ1-1; D unresolved. In DNA, the CDR3 is TGTGCCAGCACCCCCCTGGAGATGAACACTGAAGCTTTCTTT. Translated: CASTPLEMNTEAFF.